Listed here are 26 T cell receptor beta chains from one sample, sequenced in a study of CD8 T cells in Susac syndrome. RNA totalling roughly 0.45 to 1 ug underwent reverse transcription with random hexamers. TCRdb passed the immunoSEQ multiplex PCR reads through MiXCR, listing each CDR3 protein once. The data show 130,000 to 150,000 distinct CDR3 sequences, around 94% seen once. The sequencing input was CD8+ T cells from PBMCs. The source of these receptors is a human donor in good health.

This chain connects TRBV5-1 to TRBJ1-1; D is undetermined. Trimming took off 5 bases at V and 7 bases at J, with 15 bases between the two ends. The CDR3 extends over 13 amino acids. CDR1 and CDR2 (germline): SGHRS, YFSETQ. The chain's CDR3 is CASRPADGYEAFF. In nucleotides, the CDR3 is TGCGCCAGCAGACCCGCCGACGGCTATGAAGCTTTCTTT.

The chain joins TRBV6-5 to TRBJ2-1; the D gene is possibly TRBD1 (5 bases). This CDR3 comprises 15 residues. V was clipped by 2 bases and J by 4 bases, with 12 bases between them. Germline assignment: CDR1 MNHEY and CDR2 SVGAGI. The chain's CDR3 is CASSYGAGIYNEQFF. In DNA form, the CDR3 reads TGTGCCAGCAGTTACGGGGCAGGGATTTACAATGAGCAGTTCTTC.

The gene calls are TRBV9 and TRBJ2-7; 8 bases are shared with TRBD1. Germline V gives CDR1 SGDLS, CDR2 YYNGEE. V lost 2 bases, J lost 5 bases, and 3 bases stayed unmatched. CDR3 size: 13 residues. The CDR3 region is CASSVGQADEQYF. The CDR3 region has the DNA TGTGCCAGCAGCGTGGGACAGGCCGACGAGCAGTACTTC.

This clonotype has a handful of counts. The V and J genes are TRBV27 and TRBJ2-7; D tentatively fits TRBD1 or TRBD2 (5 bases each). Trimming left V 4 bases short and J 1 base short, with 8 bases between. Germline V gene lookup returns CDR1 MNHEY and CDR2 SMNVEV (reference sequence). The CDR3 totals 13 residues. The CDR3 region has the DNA TGTGCCAGCAGTTCCGGGGCGTCCTACGAGCAGTACTTC. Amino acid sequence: CASSSGASYEQYF.

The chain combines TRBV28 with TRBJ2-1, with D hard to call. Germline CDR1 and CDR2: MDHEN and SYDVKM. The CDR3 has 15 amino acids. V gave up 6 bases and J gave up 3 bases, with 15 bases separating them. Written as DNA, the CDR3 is TGTGCCAGCAGCGACACCTACGAAATCTACAATGAGCAGTTCTTC. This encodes CASSDTYEIYNEQFF.

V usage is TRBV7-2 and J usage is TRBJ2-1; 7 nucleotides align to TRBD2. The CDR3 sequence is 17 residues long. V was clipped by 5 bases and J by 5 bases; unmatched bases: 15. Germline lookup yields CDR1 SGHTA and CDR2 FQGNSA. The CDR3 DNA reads TGTGCCAGCAGCATTCGGGGAGGGGTCCCCAATCACAATGAGCAGTTCTTC. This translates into CASSIRGGVPNHNEQFF.

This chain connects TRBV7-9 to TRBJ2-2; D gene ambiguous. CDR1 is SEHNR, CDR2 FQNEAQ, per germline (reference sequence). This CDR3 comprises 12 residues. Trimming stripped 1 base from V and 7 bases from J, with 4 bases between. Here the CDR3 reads CASSLVRGELFF. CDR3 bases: TGTGCCAGCAGCTTAGTCCGCGGGGAGCTGTTTTTT.

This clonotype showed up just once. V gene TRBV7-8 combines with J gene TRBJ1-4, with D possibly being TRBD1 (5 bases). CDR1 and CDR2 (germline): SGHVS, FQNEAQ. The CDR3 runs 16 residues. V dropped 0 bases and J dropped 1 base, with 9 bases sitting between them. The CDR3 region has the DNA TGTGCCAGCAGCTTAGCGAGCGGGGGAACTAATGAAAAACTGTTTTTT. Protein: CASSLASGGTNEKLFF.

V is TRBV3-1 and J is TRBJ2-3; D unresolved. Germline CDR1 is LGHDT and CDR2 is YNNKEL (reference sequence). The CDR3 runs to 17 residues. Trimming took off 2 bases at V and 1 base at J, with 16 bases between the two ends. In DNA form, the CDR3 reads TGTGCCAGCAGCCAACCGATACGAAAGACTGGCACAGATACGCAGTATTTT. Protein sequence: CASSQPIRKTGTDTQYF.

CDR3 loop: CASSQTASYEQYF. The CDR3 coding sequence is TGTGCCAGCAGCCAAACTGCCTCCTACGAGCAGTACTTC. This sequence joins TRBV7-9 and TRBJ2-7; D is uncertain. The ends were cut back, 5 bases at V and 0 bases at J, with 8 bases in the middle. In germline, CDR1 is SEHNR, CDR2 FQNEAQ (reference sequence). This CDR3 has 13 residues.

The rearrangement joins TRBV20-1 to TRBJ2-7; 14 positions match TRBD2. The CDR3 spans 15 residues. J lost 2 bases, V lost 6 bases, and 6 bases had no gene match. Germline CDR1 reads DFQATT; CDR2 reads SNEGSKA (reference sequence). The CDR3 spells CSARTSGRPTYEQYF. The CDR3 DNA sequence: TGCAGTGCGAGGACTAGCGGGAGGCCGACCTACGAGCAGTACTTC.

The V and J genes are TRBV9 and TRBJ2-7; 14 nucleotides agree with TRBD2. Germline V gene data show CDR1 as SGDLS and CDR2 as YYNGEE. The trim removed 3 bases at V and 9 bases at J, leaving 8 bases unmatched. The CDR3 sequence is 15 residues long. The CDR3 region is CASSDTGTSGSWQYF. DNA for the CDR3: TGTGCCAGCAGCGACACCGGGACTAGCGGGAGTTGGCAGTACTTC.

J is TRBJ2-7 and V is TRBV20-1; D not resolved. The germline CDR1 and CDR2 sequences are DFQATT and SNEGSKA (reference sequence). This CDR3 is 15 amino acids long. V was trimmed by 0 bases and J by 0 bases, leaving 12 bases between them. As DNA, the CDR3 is TGCAGTGCTAGAGATCACCAGCTGCGCTCCTACGAGCAGTACTTC. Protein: CSARDHQLRSYEQYF.

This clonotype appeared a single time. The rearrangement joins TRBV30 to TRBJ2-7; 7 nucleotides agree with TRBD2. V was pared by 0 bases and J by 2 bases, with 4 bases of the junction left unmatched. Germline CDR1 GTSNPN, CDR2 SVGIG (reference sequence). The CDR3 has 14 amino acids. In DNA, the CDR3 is TGTGCCTGGAGTGTGGTAGCGGGTACCTACGAGCAGTACTTC. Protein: CAWSVVAGTYEQYF.

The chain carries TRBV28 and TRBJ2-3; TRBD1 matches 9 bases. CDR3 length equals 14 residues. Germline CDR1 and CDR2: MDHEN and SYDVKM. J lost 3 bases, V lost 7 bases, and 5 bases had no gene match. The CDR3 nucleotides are TGTGCCAGCACCCTGGACAGGGGTACAGATACGCAGTATTTT. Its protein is CASTLDRGTDTQYF.

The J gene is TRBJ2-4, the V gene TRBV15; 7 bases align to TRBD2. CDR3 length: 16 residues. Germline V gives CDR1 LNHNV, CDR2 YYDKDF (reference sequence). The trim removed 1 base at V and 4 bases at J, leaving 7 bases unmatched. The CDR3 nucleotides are TGTGCCACCAGCAGAGTGCCAGCGGGAACTAAAAACATTCAGTACTTC. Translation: CATSRVPAGTKNIQYF. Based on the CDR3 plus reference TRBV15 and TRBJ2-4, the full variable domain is DAMVIQNPRYQVTQFGKPVTLSCSQTLNHNVMYWYQQKSSQAPKLLFHYYDKDFNNEADTPDNFQSRRPNTSFCFLDIRSPGLGDTAMYLCATSRVPAGTKNIQYFGAGTRLSVL.

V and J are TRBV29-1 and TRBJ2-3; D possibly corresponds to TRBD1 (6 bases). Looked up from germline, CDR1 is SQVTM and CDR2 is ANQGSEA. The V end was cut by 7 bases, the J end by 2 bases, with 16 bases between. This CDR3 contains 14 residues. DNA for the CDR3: TGCAGCGCGATCCTACAGGGATACACAGATACGCAGTATTTT. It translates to CSAILQGYTDTQYF.

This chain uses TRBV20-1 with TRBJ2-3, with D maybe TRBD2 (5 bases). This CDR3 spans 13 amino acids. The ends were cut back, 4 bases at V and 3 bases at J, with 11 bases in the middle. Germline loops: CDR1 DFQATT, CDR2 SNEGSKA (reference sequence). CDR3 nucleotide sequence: TGCAGTGCTACGACGGAGGCAACAGATACGCAGTATTTT. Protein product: CSATTEATDTQYF.

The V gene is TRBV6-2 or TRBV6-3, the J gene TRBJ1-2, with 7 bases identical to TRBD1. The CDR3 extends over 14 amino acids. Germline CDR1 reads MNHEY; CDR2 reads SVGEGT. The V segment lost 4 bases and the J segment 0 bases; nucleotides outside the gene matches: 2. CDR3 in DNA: TGTGCCAGCAGTTGGGGACAGACTAACTATGGCTACACCTTC. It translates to CASSWGQTNYGYTF.

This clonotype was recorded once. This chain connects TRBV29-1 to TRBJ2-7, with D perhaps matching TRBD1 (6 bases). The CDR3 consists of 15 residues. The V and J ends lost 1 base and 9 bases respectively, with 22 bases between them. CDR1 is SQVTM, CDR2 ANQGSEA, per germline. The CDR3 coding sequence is TGCAGCGTTGAAGCTGGGTTGGGGGCCCGAAACGGGCAGTACTTC. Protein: CSVEAGLGARNGQYF.

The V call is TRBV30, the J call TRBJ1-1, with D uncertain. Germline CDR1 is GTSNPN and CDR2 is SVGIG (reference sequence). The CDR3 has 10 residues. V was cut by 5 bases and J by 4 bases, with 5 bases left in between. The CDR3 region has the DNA TGTGCCTGGGGCTTCACTGAAGCTTTCTTT. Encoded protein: CAWGFTEAFF.

CDR3 residues: CASSVEESQQFF. CDR3 DNA: TGTGCCAGCAGCGTAGAAGAATCTCAGCAGTTCTTC. The V gene is TRBV9, the J gene TRBJ2-1; D ambiguous. CDR3 length: 12 residues. The germline V gene encodes CDR1 SGDLS and CDR2 YYNGEE. Trimming cost V 0 bases and J 11 bases, with 9 bases left between them.

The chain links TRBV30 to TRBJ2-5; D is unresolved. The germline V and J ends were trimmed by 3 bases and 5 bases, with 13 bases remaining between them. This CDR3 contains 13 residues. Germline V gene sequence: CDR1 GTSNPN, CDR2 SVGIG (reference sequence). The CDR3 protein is CAWRSVDGETQYF. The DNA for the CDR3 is TGTGCCTGGAGGTCGGTGGACGGGGAGACCCAGTACTTC.

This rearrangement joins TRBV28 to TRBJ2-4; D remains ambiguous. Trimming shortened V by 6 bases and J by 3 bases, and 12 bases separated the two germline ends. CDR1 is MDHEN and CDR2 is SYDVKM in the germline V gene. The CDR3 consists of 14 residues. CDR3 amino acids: CASSLPEFKNIQYF. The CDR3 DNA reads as TGTGCCAGCAGCTTACCAGAATTCAAAAACATTCAGTACTTC.

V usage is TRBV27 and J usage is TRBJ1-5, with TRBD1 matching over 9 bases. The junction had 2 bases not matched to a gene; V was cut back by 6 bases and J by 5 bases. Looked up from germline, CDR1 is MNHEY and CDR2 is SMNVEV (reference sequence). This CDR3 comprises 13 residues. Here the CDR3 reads CASSTGGHQPQHF. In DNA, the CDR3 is TGTGCCAGCAGCACAGGGGGCCATCAGCCCCAGCATTTT.

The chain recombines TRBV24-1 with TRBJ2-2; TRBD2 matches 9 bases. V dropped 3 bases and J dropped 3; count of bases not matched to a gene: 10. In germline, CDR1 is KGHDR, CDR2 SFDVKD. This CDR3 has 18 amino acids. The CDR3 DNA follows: TGTGCCACCAGTGATCCCCGCTCGACTAGCGGACACACCGGGGAGCTGTTTTTT. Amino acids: CATSDPRSTSGHTGELFF.